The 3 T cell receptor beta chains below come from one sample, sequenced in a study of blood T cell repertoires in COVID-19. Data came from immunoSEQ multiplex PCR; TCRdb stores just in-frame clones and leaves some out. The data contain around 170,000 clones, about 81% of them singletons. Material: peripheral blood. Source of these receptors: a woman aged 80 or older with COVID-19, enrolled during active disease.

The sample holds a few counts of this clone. The CDR3 region is CASSRGLAIPYQETQYF. The CDR3 nucleotides are TGTGCCAGCAGCCGGGGACTAGCGATCCCGTACCAAGAGACCCAGTACTTC. The chain joins TRBV7-9 to TRBJ2-5; 10 bases are a match to TRBD2. This CDR3 has 17 residues. J lost 0 bases, V lost 5 bases, and 9 bases had no gene match. Germline CDR1 reads SEHNR; CDR2 reads FQNEAQ (reference sequence).

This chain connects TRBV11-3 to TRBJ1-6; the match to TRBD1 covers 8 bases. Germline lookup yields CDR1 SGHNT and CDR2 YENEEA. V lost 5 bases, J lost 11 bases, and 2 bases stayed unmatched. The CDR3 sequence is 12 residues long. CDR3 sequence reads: CASSGQGPPLHF. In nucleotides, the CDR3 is TGTGCCAGCAGCGGACAGGGTCCACCCCTCCACTTT.

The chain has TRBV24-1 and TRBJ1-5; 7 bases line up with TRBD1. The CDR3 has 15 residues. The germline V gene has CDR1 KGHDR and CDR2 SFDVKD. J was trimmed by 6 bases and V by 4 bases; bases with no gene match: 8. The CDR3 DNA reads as TGTGCCACCAGTGAAGGACAGGTATTCTCTCAGCCCCAGCATTTT. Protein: CATSEGQVFSQPQHF.